The entry below describes one T cell receptor (beta chain). Antigen unknown. The sample comes from a study of T cell responses to AZD1222 COVID-19 vaccine. Study-wide points: Vaccine-associated CD4 TCRs ranged over spike, dominating at 160-218 and 743-854. Increased Spike-specific TCR breadth and depth were observed after two AZD1222 doses. As reported, nearly half of all spike-specific TCRs target variant regions that are unmutated.

Clones were read by immunoSEQ multiplex PCR, and TCRdb kept only the in-frame ones, dropping some. This table holds 90,000 to 120,000 clones, 75% to 90% found once. CDR1 and CDR2 from the germline V gene are SEHNR and FQNEAQ (reference sequence). This CDR3 is built from 17 residues. V lost 5 bases and J lost 6; bases outside the gene matches: 13. Sequencing used peripheral blood, obtained on day 0 of AZD1222 vaccination. The V and J genes are TRBV7-9 and TRBJ2-7; 13 bases are a match to TRBD2. The TCR sequence derives from an adult in good health. The CDR3 DNA reads TGTGCCAGCAGCCGGACTAGCGGGAGTAGTATCGGGGGCGAGCAGTACTTC. It is translated as CASSRTSGSSIGGEQYF.